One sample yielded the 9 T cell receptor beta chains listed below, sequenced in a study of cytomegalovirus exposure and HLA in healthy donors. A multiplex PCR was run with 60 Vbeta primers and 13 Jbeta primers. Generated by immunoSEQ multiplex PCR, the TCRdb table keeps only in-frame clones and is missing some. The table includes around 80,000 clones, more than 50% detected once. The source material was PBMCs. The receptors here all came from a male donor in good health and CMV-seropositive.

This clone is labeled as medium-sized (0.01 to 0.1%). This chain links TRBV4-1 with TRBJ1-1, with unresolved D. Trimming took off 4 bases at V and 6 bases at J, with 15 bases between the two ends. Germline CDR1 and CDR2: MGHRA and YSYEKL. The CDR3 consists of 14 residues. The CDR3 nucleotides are TGCGCCAGCAGCCCGACATTGAGTGATGCTGAAGCTTTCTTT. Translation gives CASSPTLSDAEAFF.

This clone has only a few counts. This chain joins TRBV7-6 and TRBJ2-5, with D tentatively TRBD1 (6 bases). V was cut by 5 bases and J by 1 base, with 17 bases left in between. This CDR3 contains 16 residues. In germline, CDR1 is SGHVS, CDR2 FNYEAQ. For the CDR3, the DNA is TGTGCCAGCAGCCCAGACCTGAGGGGGACCCAAGAGACCCAGTACTTC. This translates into CASSPDLRGTQETQYF.

CDR3 sequence reads: CAWSVRSGFFNEKLFF. As DNA, the CDR3 is TGTGCCTGGAGTGTACGGTCCGGGTTCTTTAATGAAAAACTGTTTTTT. This sequence joins TRBV30 and TRBJ1-4; D is ambiguous. Germline assignment: CDR1 GTSNPN and CDR2 SVGIG (reference sequence). The V end lost 0 bases, the J end lost 4 bases, and 15 bases lay between the germline ends. This CDR3 contains 16 residues.

The CDR3 spells CSVSGQGSYEQYF. In nucleotides, the CDR3 is TGCAGCGTTTCCGGACAGGGGTCCTACGAGCAGTACTTC. The J gene is TRBJ2-7, the V gene TRBV29-1, with 9 bases aligning to TRBD1. V lost 5 bases to trimming and J lost 1 base; unmatched junction nucleotides: 3. The CDR3 totals 13 residues. Germline V gives CDR1 SQVTM, CDR2 ANQGSEA.

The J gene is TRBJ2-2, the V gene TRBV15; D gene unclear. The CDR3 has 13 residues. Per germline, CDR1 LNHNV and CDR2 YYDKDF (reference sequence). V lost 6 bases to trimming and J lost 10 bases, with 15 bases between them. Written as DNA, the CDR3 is TGTGCCACCAGTCGGTGGCAGGTCGAGGAGCTGTTTTTT. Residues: CATSRWQVEELFF.

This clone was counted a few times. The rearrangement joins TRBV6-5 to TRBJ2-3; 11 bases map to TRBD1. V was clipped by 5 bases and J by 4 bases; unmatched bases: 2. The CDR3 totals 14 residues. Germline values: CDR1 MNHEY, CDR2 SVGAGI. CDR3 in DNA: TGTGCCAGCAGTATGGACAGGGGGCCAGATACGCAGTATTTT. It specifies CASSMDRGPDTQYF.

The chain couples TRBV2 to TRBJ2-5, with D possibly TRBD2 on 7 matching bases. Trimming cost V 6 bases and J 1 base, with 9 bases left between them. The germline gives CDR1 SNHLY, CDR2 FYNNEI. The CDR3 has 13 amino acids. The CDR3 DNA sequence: TGTGCCAGCAGGGGGGGGGCCCAAGAGACCCAGTACTTC. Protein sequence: CASRGGAQETQYF.

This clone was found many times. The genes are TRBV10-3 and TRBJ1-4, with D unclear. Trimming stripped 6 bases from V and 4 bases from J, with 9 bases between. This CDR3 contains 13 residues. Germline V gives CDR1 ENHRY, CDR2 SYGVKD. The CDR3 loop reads CAIRRQYNEKLFF. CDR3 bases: TGTGCCATCAGGCGGCAGTATAATGAAAAACTGTTTTTT.

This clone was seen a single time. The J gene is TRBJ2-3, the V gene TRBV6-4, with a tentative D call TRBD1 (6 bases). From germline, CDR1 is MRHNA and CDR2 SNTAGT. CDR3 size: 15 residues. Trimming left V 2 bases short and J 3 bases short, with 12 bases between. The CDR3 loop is CASSDRGRGTDTQYF. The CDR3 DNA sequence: TGTGCCAGCAGTGACCGGGGAAGGGGGACAGATACGCAGTATTTT.